The 20 T cell receptor beta chains below come from one sample, sequenced in a study of blood T cells in healthy people across ages. Then a second PCR, running roughly 6 to 11 cycles, was carried out with a sample-barcoded 5' primer and a J-beta primer mix. TCRdb re-called the 5' RACE reads through MiXCR, storing one row per CDR3 protein. Of roughly 550,000 distinct CDR3 sequences listed, 20% to 30% are singletons. This same sample was also part of a study on T cells of mothers and their children.

The sample was blood. The origin of the receptors is a boy younger than 18 in good health.

This clonotype was recorded a few times. The DNA for the CDR3 is TGTGCCAGCAAGCGGGGAGGAGAAGAGACCCAGTACTTC. Its translation is CASKRGGEETQYF. The chain carries TRBV6-5 and TRBJ2-5, with 7 bases identical to TRBD2. The CDR3 runs 13 residues. Germline CDR1 MNHEY, CDR2 SVGAGI. V lost 7 bases and J lost 3; bases outside the gene matches: 5.

CDR3 coding DNA: TGTGCCAGCAGTCCCCGCGGCGGGGTGATCAACGAGCAGTACTTC. It is translated as CASSPRGGVINEQYF. The V and J genes are TRBV12-3 or TRBV12-4 and TRBJ2-7, with D possibly being TRBD2 (6 bases). V lost 5 bases and J 5 bases, leaving 19 bases between the germline ends. The CDR3 is 15 residues long.

This clonotype came up once. The chain carries TRBV7-2 and TRBJ2-7, with 9 bases lining up with TRBD2. This CDR3 is 18 amino acids long. Germline V gene sequence: CDR1 SGHTA, CDR2 FQGNSA. V gave up 5 bases and J gave up 3 bases; unmatched junction bases: 17. DNA for the CDR3: TGTGCCAGCAGCGGGGGCACTAGACTAGCGGAAGTCAGCTACGAGCAGTACTTC. Its protein product is CASSGGTRLAEVSYEQYF.

This clonotype has more than one count but fewer than ten. The gene calls are TRBV5-5 and TRBJ2-2; D possibly matches TRBD1 or TRBD2 (6 bases each). The length of the CDR3 is 16 residues. The ends were cut back, 0 bases at V and 1 base at J, with 10 bases in the middle. Germline V gene data show CDR1 as SGHKS and CDR2 as YYEKEE (reference sequence). For the CDR3, the DNA is TGTGCCAGCAGCTTGGGACGGGGGCGGAACACCGGGGAGCTGTTTTTT. This gives the protein CASSLGRGRNTGELFF.

V usage is TRBV6-2 or TRBV6-3 and J usage is TRBJ1-2; D possibly corresponds to TRBD1 (6 bases). The V end was cut by 5 bases, the J end by 8 bases, with 18 bases between. This CDR3 is built from 14 residues. Germline V gene data show CDR1 as MNHEY and CDR2 as SVGEGT. This chain's CDR3 is CASSNAPGARGYTF. The CDR3 DNA reads as TGTGCCAGCAGTAACGCGCCGGGGGCGAGAGGCTACACCTTC.

The chain uses TRBV6-5 and TRBJ2-7; D possibly corresponds to TRBD1 (5 bases). The CDR3 runs 13 residues. V was cut by 7 bases and J by 2 bases, with 12 bases left in between. Germline lookup yields CDR1 MNHEY and CDR2 SVGAGI. The CDR3 protein is CASTAGQPYEQYF. DNA of the CDR3: TGTGCCAGCACAGCAGGACAACCCTACGAGCAGTACTTC.

This rearrangement joins TRBV10-3 to TRBJ1-2; D is possibly TRBD1 (6 bases). V was cut by 4 bases and J by 5 bases, with 20 bases left in between. Germline CDR1 and CDR2: ENHRY and SYGVKD. The CDR3 is made up of 16 amino acids. The CDR3, as DNA: TGTGCCATCAGTGGCGGACAGAATTGGCTCAGATATGGCTACACCTTC. Translating gives CAISGGQNWLRYGYTF.

V is TRBV7-9 and J is TRBJ1-1, with D possibly being TRBD1 (6 bases). With 5 bases removed from V and 0 bases from J, the gap between germline ends came to 19 bases. Germline V gene sequence: CDR1 SEHNR, CDR2 FQNEAQ (reference sequence). This CDR3 spans 17 amino acids. For the CDR3, the DNA is TGTGCCAGCAGCCCAAAGGTACCCAGGGGATTGAACACTGAAGCTTTCTTT. Amino acid sequence: CASSPKVPRGLNTEAFF.

There are many counts of this clonotype. At one boundary the junction diverges from the germline segment, which might be a read error. The chain links TRBV20-1 to TRBJ1-2, with TRBD1 as a possible D gene (6 bases). The CDR3 has 13 amino acids. Germline-derived CDR1 and CDR2 are DFQATT and SNEGSKA (reference sequence). CDR3 DNA sequence: TGCAGTCCTAGGGGGGATTATGACTATGGCTACACCTTC. Its translation is CSPRGDYDYGYTF.

The genes are TRBV7-8 and TRBJ2-1, with TRBD2 identical over 7 bases. Per the germline V gene, CDR1 is SGHVS and CDR2 is FQNEAQ. V was clipped by 5 bases and J by 4 bases; unmatched bases: 14. The length of the CDR3 is 17 residues. CDR3 nucleotides: TGTGCCAGCAGCCCCCTACTGGCGGGGGTTGATTACAATGAGCAGTTCTTC. Protein sequence: CASSPLLAGVDYNEQFF.

The rearrangement joins TRBV7-9 to TRBJ1-2, with D possibly matching TRBD1 (6 bases). The CDR3 length is 14 residues. Trimming stripped 5 bases from V and 8 bases from J, with 18 bases between. The germline V gene has CDR1 SEHNR and CDR2 FQNEAQ (reference sequence). The CDR3 loop reads CASSPHQRTDGYTF. CDR3 DNA sequence: TGTGCCAGCAGCCCCCACCAGCGGACAGACGGCTACACCTTC. The full variable domain, its missing parts supplied by reference TRBV7-9 and TRBJ1-2, is DTGVSQNPRHKITKRGQNVTFRCDPISEHNRLYWYRQTLGQGPEFLTYFQNEAQLEKSRLLSDRFSAERPKGSFSTLEIQRTEQGDSAMYLCASSPHQRTDGYTFGSGTRLTVV.

This chain uses TRBV5-5 with TRBJ1-2, with D possibly being TRBD1 (6 bases). Germline V gene lookup returns CDR1 SGHKS and CDR2 YYEKEE (reference sequence). V was shortened by 3 bases and J by 4 bases, with 10 bases between the two germline ends. This CDR3 spans 13 amino acids. The DNA of the CDR3 is TGTGCCAGCAGCTCGGACAGAGTCTATGGCTACACCTTC. Amino acid sequence: CASSSDRVYGYTF. The full variable domain, in which reference TRBV5-5 and TRBJ1-2 provide the parts outside the CDR3, is DAGVTQSPTHLIKTRGQQVTLRCSPISGHKSVSWYQQVLGQGPQFIFQYYEKEERGRGNFPDRFSARQFPNYSSELNVNALLLGDSALYLCASSSDRVYGYTFGSGTRLTVV.

This clonotype occurred a few times. The chain has TRBV28 and TRBJ2-3, with 8 bases aligning to TRBD2. The CDR3 contains 12 residues. Germline loops: CDR1 MDHEN, CDR2 SYDVKM. Trimming removed 4 bases from V and 14 bases from J; junction bases left unmatched: 8. This CDR3 reads CASSSTGTSGYF. The DNA for the CDR3 is TGTGCCAGCAGTTCCACCGGGACTAGTGGGTATTTT.

Only a few counts were recorded for this clonotype. V and J are TRBV7-9 and TRBJ2-1, with 9 bases identical to TRBD1. CDR3 length: 12 amino acids. V shed 6 bases and J 9 bases; nucleotides not matched to a gene: 3. Germline CDR1 is SEHNR and CDR2 is FQNEAQ (reference sequence). The CDR3 region is CASSMDRGEQFF. The CDR3 region has the DNA TGTGCCAGCAGTATGGACAGGGGTGAGCAGTTCTTC.

This clonotype was seen a few times. The chain carries TRBV20-1 and TRBJ2-1; no clear D gene. The J call may be incorrect, as the DNA end agrees better with TRBJ2-7. Per germline, CDR1 DFQATT and CDR2 SNEGSKA (reference sequence). The length of the CDR3 is 16 residues. CDR3 in amino acids: CSARDQSQQPTYEQYF. The DNA for the CDR3 is TGCAGTGCTAGAGATCAAAGTCAGCAACCTACCTACGAGCAGTACTTC.

This clonotype was seen more than once but under ten times. The rearrangement links TRBV20-1 to TRBJ1-2; 7 bases are a match to TRBD1. Germline CDR1 and CDR2: DFQATT and SNEGSKA (reference sequence). V was pared by 0 bases and J by 4 bases, with 5 bases of the junction left unmatched. The CDR3 runs to 14 residues. The DNA for the CDR3 is TGCAGTGCTAGAGAACCGGGACAGCTCTATGGCTACACCTTC. This encodes CSAREPGQLYGYTF.

The chain couples TRBV5-8 to TRBJ2-1; a possible D gene is TRBD1 (6 bases). The CDR3 totals 14 residues. Germline loops: CDR1 SGHTS, CDR2 YDEGEE. With 7 bases removed from V and 1 base from J, the gap between germline ends came to 12 bases. CDR3 coding DNA: TGTGCCAGCTTTGGCCAGGGGTCCTACAATGAGCAGTTCTTC. It specifies CASFGQGSYNEQFF.

A note on this clonotype: This CDR3 fails to terminate in the conserved phenylalanine or tryptophan, so it likely reflects a read error. The chain combines TRBV15 with TRBJ2-5; 9 bases agree with TRBD2. The V segment lost 8 bases and the J segment 5 bases; nucleotides outside the gene matches: 9. Germline CDR1 reads LNHNV; CDR2 reads YYDKDF (reference sequence). The length of the CDR3 is 14 residues. CDR3 residues: CATSKGTSLETQYL. The CDR3 DNA reads as TGTGCCACCTCTAAGGGGACTAGCTTGGAGACCCAGTACCTC.

In this sample, this clonotype turned up a few times. V gene TRBV7-6 combines with J gene TRBJ2-3; D is possibly TRBD1 (5 bases). Trimming cost V 1 base and J 4 bases, with 12 bases left between them. Germline V gene sequence: CDR1 SGHVS, CDR2 FNYEAQ. This CDR3 comprises 15 residues. CDR3 sequence reads: CASSLGGQRADTQYF. CDR3 nucleotides: TGTGCCAGCAGCTTAGGAGGACAACGGGCAGATACGCAGTATTTT.

The chain is built from TRBV4-3 and TRBJ2-1; D is unresolved. With the DNA end fitting TRBJ2-5 better, the J assignment may be wrong. This CDR3 spans 13 amino acids. Germline V gene data show CDR1 as LGHNA and CDR2 as YSLEER. The CDR3 reads CASSQSVGETQYF. Written as DNA, the CDR3 is TGCGCCAGCAGCCAATCTGTGGGAGAGACCCAGTACTTC.